The next 30 T cell receptor beta chains were all read from a single sample in a study of regulatory T cells in long-lasting Graves disease. Researchers made TCR beta libraries by using iRepertoire HTBI primers and running Arm-PCR on CDR3 regions. MiXCR, applied by TCRdb to the multiplex PCR reads, yields one record per CDR3 protein. This table has 310,000 or so distinct CDR3 sequences, around a fifth appearing once. The time point was: persistent/refractory GD, antithyroid drugs over 5 years with positive TRAb. The TCR library was made from RNA extracted from PBMCs. The sequencing here drew on peripheral blood mononuclear cells (PBMCs), taken when the disease was refractory, from a patient treated with antithyroid drugs. The receptor set was obtained from a female donor with Graves disease.

This clonotype occurred many times. This chain uses TRBV20-1 with TRBJ2-5, with 12 bases that match TRBD2. V gave up 1 base and J gave up 5 bases; unmatched junction bases: 11. Looked up from germline, CDR1 is DFQATT and CDR2 is SNEGSKA (reference sequence). The CDR3 is 17 residues long. The CDR3 spells CSARGLAGDWGLETQYF. CDR3 bases: TGCAGTGCTAGAGGACTAGCGGGAGATTGGGGTTTGGAGACCCAGTACTTC.

The sample holds many counts of this clonotype. The chain joins TRBV7-8 to TRBJ1-5; a weak D match, TRBD1 (5 bases). The CDR3 totals 18 residues. Germline V gene data show CDR1 as SGHVS and CDR2 as FQNEAQ. Trimming took off 5 bases at V and 1 base at J, with 21 bases between the two ends. The CDR3 DNA reads TGTGCCAGCAGCCCACCCGACACTGTTTGGGGGAGCAATCAGCCCCAGCATTTT. Translated: CASSPPDTVWGSNQPQHF.

The chain links TRBV19 to TRBJ1-2, with D unresolved. Germline assignment: CDR1 LNHDA and CDR2 SQIVND (reference sequence). The germline V and J ends were trimmed by 5 bases and 0 bases, with 13 bases remaining between them. The CDR3 totals 15 residues. The CDR3 region has the DNA TGTGCCAGTAGTGTCAGACGGCCAGCTAACTATGGCTACACCTTC. Translation gives CASSVRRPANYGYTF. The whole variable domain, filled in from reference TRBV19 and TRBJ1-2, reads DGGITQSPKYLFRKEGQNVTLSCEQNLNHDAMYWYRQDPGQGLRLIYYSQIVNDFQKGDIAEGYSVSREKKESFPLTVTSAQKNPTAFYLCASSVRRPANYGYTFGSGTRLTVV.

Remarks on this clonotype: This may come from a read error, since a much larger clone is one base off. The chain recombines TRBV2 with TRBJ2-5; possibly TRBD1 or TRBD2 for D (6 bases each). This CDR3 comprises 15 residues. In germline, CDR1 is SNHLY, CDR2 FYNNEI. Trimming shortened V by 6 bases and J by 9 bases, and 23 bases separated the two germline ends. The DNA of the CDR3 is TGTGCCAGCAGCCCCGGGGTGACTAGGGGGGAGGCCCAGTACTTC. Translating gives CASSPGVTRGEAQYF. The variable domain in full, with the rest retrieved from reference TRBV2 and TRBJ2-5, is EPEVTQTPSHQVTQMGQEVILRCVPISNHLYFYWYRQILGQKVEFLVSFYNNEISEKSEIFDDQFSVERPDGSNFTLKIRSTKLEDSAMYFCASSPGVTRGEAQYFGPGTRLLVL.

The chain employs TRBV12-3 or TRBV12-4 and TRBJ2-7; D is possibly TRBD1 (6 bases). The CDR3 has 15 amino acids. V gave up 5 bases and J gave up 3 bases, with 17 bases separating them. CDR3 in amino acids: CASSEVYRAYYEQYF. The CDR3 DNA sequence: TGTGCCAGCAGTGAAGTGTACAGGGCCTACTACGAGCAGTACTTC.

This clonotype was seen at least ten times. The V and J genes are TRBV12-5 and TRBJ2-5; possible D gene TRBD2, 5 bases. Germline V CDR1 and CDR2: LGHNT, FRNRAP. The CDR3 spans 15 residues. The V end lost 6 bases, the J end lost 1 base, and 15 bases lay between the germline ends. Written as DNA, the CDR3 is TGTGCTAGTGGGGACTCCAGCGAGATCCAAGAGACCCAGTACTTC. Its translation: CASGDSSEIQETQYF.

This clonotype has only a few counts. The CDR3 spells CASSLGTGTDTQYF. CDR3 sequence (DNA): TGTGCCAGCAGCTTAGGGACAGGGACAGATACGCAGTATTTT. The J gene is TRBJ2-3, the V gene TRBV7-2; 8 positions match TRBD1. Per germline, CDR1 SGHTA and CDR2 FQGNSA. The V and J ends lost 1 base and 3 bases, in that order; junction bases with no gene match: 0. This CDR3 is built from 14 residues.

The genes are TRBV19 and TRBJ2-4, with a weak D call TRBD2 (5 bases). V was cut by 6 bases and J by 3 bases, with 15 bases left in between. Germline V gives CDR1 LNHDA, CDR2 SQIVND (reference sequence). The CDR3 has 15 residues. The CDR3 DNA sequence: TGTGCCAGTAGCCTAGGTGCGGGCGGCAAAAACATTCAGTACTTC. As protein: CASSLGAGGKNIQYF.

This clonotype was recorded at least ten times. The chain combines TRBV12-3 or TRBV12-4 with TRBJ1-2, with 7 bases fitting TRBD1. V shed 5 bases and J 2 bases; nucleotides not matched to a gene: 5. The CDR3 extends over 14 amino acids. CDR3 nucleotide sequence: TGTGCCAGCAGTAACACCAGGGGGAACTATGGCTACACCTTC. Amino acids: CASSNTRGNYGYTF.

The rearrangement joins TRBV6-1 to TRBJ1-2; 7 nucleotides match TRBD1. The CDR3 has 13 amino acids. Per the germline V gene, CDR1 is MNHNS and CDR2 is SASEGT. With V trimmed by 6 bases and J by 6 bases, 7 bases remained unmatched. Written as DNA, the CDR3 is TGTGCCAGCAGACCTGGGGGACAGAATGGCTACACCTTC. Translating gives CASRPGGQNGYTF.

This clonotype has a count of ten or more. The J gene is TRBJ1-6, the V gene TRBV6-1, with 12 bases matching TRBD1. This CDR3 region has 18 residues. Germline values: CDR1 MNHNS, CDR2 SASEGT. V shed 8 bases, J shed 3 bases, and the junction held 11 bases outside the gene matches. CDR3 coding DNA: TGTGCCAGCTCCCGGGACAGGGGGCAAATGGGCTATAATTCACCCCTCCACTTT. It codes for CASSRDRGQMGYNSPLHF.

The V call is TRBV4-2, the J call TRBJ1-2, with D possibly TRBD1 on 6 matching bases. Trimming pared 0 bases from V and 4 bases from J, leaving 15 bases between. CDR3 size: 16 residues. Germline CDR1 is LGHNA and CDR2 is YNFKEQ. The CDR3 protein is CASSQDFSRGTYGYTF. The CDR3 DNA follows: TGTGCCAGCAGCCAAGATTTTTCCAGGGGCACCTATGGCTACACCTTC.

The chain carries TRBV28 and TRBJ2-7; TRBD2 is a possible D gene (5 bases). This CDR3 comprises 12 residues. From germline, CDR1 is MDHEN and CDR2 SYDVKM. The germline V and J ends were trimmed by 6 bases and 6 bases, with 12 bases remaining between them. The CDR3 nucleotides are TGTGCCAGCAGGTCTATTCGGGGCGAGCAGTACTTC. Translated, it gives CASRSIRGEQYF.

This clonotype has only a few counts. V is TRBV29-1 and J is TRBJ1-2; no firm D call. The length of the CDR3 is 10 residues. Trimming cost V 5 bases and J 6 bases, with 7 bases left between them. Germline CDR1 is SQVTM and CDR2 is ANQGSEA. CDR3 in DNA: TGCAGCGTTTTTCAGGATGGCTACACCTTC. Translated, it gives CSVFQDGYTF.

The table lists this clonotype with many counts. The chain combines TRBV11-2 with TRBJ2-5; D is uncertain. This CDR3 contains 11 residues. Trimming shortened V by 4 bases and J by 4 bases, and 4 bases separated the two germline ends. Per germline, CDR1 SGHAT and CDR2 FQNNGV. The CDR3 sequence: CASSYGETQYF. CDR3 bases: TGTGCCAGCAGCTATGGAGAGACCCAGTACTTC.

This clonotype has a count of ten or more. The genes are TRBV10-3 and TRBJ1-6, with TRBD1 identical over 9 bases. Germline loops: CDR1 ENHRY, CDR2 SYGVKD. This CDR3 has 14 residues. After removal of 5 bases from V and 9 bases from J, the junction contained 5 bases not matched to a gene. The CDR3 DNA sequence: TGTGCCATCAGTAAACAGGGGGCCGGTTCACCCCTCCACTTT. This translates into CAISKQGAGSPLHF.

This chain links TRBV20-1 with TRBJ2-7; TRBD2 matches 10 bases. There are 15 residues in the CDR3. The V and J ends lost 5 bases and 2 bases, in that order; junction bases with no gene match: 9. The V gene's germline CDR1 is DFQATT and CDR2 SNEGSKA (reference sequence). CDR3 sequence reads: CSAPRPLAGAYEQYF. CDR3 coding DNA: TGCAGTGCTCCCAGACCCCTAGCGGGAGCCTACGAGCAGTACTTC.

J is TRBJ2-7 and V is TRBV6-1; 13 bases fit TRBD2. CDR1 is MNHNS and CDR2 is SASEGT in the germline V gene. J was trimmed by 3 bases and V by 4 bases; bases with no gene match: 6. This CDR3 has 16 amino acids. For the CDR3, the DNA is TGTGCCAGCAGTGCACCACTAGCGGGGGGGGGCTACGAGCAGTACTTC. Translated, it gives CASSAPLAGGGYEQYF.

This clonotype occurred many times. This chain joins TRBV7-8 and TRBJ2-6, with D unresolved. This CDR3 contains 16 residues. V was clipped by 4 bases and J by 4 bases, with 14 bases between them. Germline CDR1 and CDR2: SGHVS and FQNEAQ. The CDR3 DNA reads TGTGCCAGCAGCTCCGAGTTCGGGTTGGGGGCCAACGTCCTGACTTTC. Translating it yields CASSSEFGLGANVLTF.

This clonotype has at least ten counts. The genes are TRBV28 and TRBJ2-5; 15 nucleotides agree with TRBD2. V lost 6 bases and J lost 5; bases outside the gene matches: 10. Germline V CDR1 and CDR2: MDHEN, SYDVKM. The CDR3 runs 17 residues. CDR3: CASSPGLAGGRGETQYF. The DNA of the CDR3 is TGTGCCAGCAGCCCGGGACTAGCGGGGGGTCGAGGGGAGACCCAGTACTTC.

This clonotype has at least ten counts. The V gene is TRBV7-2, the J gene TRBJ1-1; 9 bases are shared with TRBD1. The CDR3 contains 15 residues. Losses at the gene ends were 5 bases for V and 3 bases for J; bases not matched to a gene: 7. The V gene's germline CDR1 is SGHTA and CDR2 FQGNSA. The CDR3 loop reads CASSATGGRDTEAFF. The CDR3 DNA sequence: TGTGCCAGCAGCGCGACAGGGGGTAGGGACACTGAAGCTTTCTTT.

This clonotype was observed at least ten times. V gene TRBV5-1 combines with J gene TRBJ1-2; 8 nucleotides align to TRBD1. Germline lookup yields CDR1 SGHRS and CDR2 YFSETQ. J was trimmed by 6 bases and V by 1 base; bases with no gene match: 8. The CDR3 spans 15 residues. The CDR3 reads CASSLRLTGENGYTF. CDR3 in DNA: TGCGCCAGCAGCTTGCGGTTGACAGGGGAAAATGGCTACACCTTC.

Details on this clonotype: A much larger clonotype is one base distant, so this may be a read error. This chain uses TRBV7-9 with TRBJ2-5; 8 bases match TRBD1. Trimming cost V 2 bases and J 4 bases; bases outside gene matches: 6. Germline-derived CDR1 and CDR2 are SEHNR and FQNEAQ (reference sequence). The CDR3 contains 15 residues. CDR3 sequence reads: CASSLQGAVGETQYF. CDR3 DNA sequence: TGTGCCAGCAGCTTACAGGGGGCCGTAGGAGAGACCCAGTACTTC. Together with reference TRBV7-9 and TRBJ2-5, the CDR3 gives the full variable domain: DTGVSQNPRHKITKRGQNVTFRCDPISEHNRLYWYRQTLGQGPEFLTYFQNEAQLEKSRLLSDRFSAERPKGSFSTLEIQRTEQGDSAMYLCASSLQGAVGETQYFGPGTRLLVL.

This clonotype has at least ten counts. The J gene is TRBJ2-7, the V gene TRBV6-1, with D unclear. The germline V and J ends were trimmed by 5 bases and 4 bases, with 12 bases remaining between them. Germline assignment: CDR1 MNHNS and CDR2 SASEGT. CDR3 size: 13 residues. CDR3 nucleotide sequence: TGTGCCAGCAGTCAGAACACGGGTTACGAGCAGTACTTC. Protein sequence: CASSQNTGYEQYF.

This clonotype has just a few counts. This rearrangement joins TRBV7-9 to TRBJ1-2, with a weak D call TRBD1 (6 bases). There are 13 residues in the CDR3. Looked up from germline, CDR1 is SEHNR and CDR2 is FQNEAQ (reference sequence). Trimming took 6 bases from V and 2 from J, leaving 10 bases between them. The CDR3 is CASSVQGNYGYTF. CDR3 nucleotide sequence: TGTGCCAGCAGTGTACAGGGAAACTATGGCTACACCTTC.

The CDR3 DNA follows: TGTGCCAGCAGTGAGAGGGAGGCCGGGGAGCTGTTTTTT. Translation: CASSEREAGELFF. The genes are TRBV2 and TRBJ2-2, with D perhaps TRBD2 (6 bases). Trimming removed 3 bases at V and 6 bases at J, with 8 bases between. This CDR3 contains 13 residues. In germline, CDR1 is SNHLY, CDR2 FYNNEI.

There are many counts of this clonotype. The V gene is TRBV5-1, the J gene TRBJ1-1; D remains unclear. The V end was cut by 7 bases, the J end by 1 base, with 11 bases between. This CDR3 comprises 13 residues. CDR1 and CDR2 (germline): SGHRS, YFSETQ. CDR3 nucleotides: TGCGCCAGCGGGCCTTGGGGGAACACTGAAGCTTTCTTT. This sequence encodes CASGPWGNTEAFF.

This clonotype was seen only a few times. The junction departs from germline at one end; a sequencing error may be responsible. The rearrangement uses TRBV6-5 and TRBJ1-2; no reliable D call. The germline V gene has CDR1 MNHEY and CDR2 SVGAGI. The CDR3 sequence is 15 residues long. In nucleotides, the CDR3 is TGTGCCGGCAGTTACTCCGGAGGACCCAACTATGGCTACACCTTC. Amino acids: CAGSYSGGPNYGYTF.

CDR3 bases: TGTGCCAGCAGCCAAGGGGTCAGTAATAATTCACCCCTCCACTTT. Its protein product is CASSQGVSNNSPLHF. The chain links TRBV3-1 to TRBJ1-6; D gene uncertain. The length of the CDR3 is 15 residues. V gave up 1 base and J gave up 5 bases, with 9 bases separating them. Germline-derived CDR1 and CDR2 are LGHDT and YNNKEL (reference sequence).

A remark on this clonotype: A much more abundant neighbour one base away suggests this may be a read error. Since no conserved phenylalanine or tryptophan closes the CDR3, a read error is the likely cause. The chain carries TRBV28 and TRBJ2-7, with 8 bases that match TRBD1. Germline CDR1 reads MDHEN; CDR2 reads SYDVKM. Trimming took 6 bases from V and 4 from J; bases not matched to a gene: 5. This CDR3 region has 13 residues. The CDR3 coding sequence is TGTGCCAGCAGACCGGGACAGGAATACGAGCAGTACCTC. Translation: CASRPGQEYEQYL.